Below, 27 T cell receptor beta chains from the same sample are listed, as sequenced in a study of blood T cell repertoires in COVID-19. Some clones are missing from TCRdb's copy, which holds only in-frame ones; the method was immunoSEQ multiplex PCR. The table has approximately 390,000 clones, 87% seen once. Sequencing was performed on PBMCs or T cells enriched from blood (not recorded which). These receptors were obtained from a woman aged 45 to 65 who had recovered from COVID-19.

The rearrangement links TRBV4-2 to TRBJ1-2; D remains ambiguous. The germline V and J ends were trimmed by 0 bases and 2 bases, with 10 bases remaining between them. Per germline, CDR1 LGHNA and CDR2 YNFKEQ. This CDR3 is built from 15 residues. CDR3 sequence (DNA): TGTGCCAGCAGCCAAGATCGCAACAGCAACTATGGCTACACCTTC. Translated: CASSQDRNSNYGYTF.

This chain's CDR3 is CASSSNRDSYNEQFF. CDR3 nucleotides: TGTGCCAGCAGCTCTAACAGGGATTCGTACAATGAGCAGTTCTTC. The rearrangement uses TRBV7-9 and TRBJ2-1, with D tentatively TRBD1 (6 bases). With 4 bases removed from V and 4 bases from J, the gap between germline ends came to 14 bases. This CDR3 is built from 15 residues. Germline lookup yields CDR1 SEHNR and CDR2 FQNEAQ (reference sequence).

The V and J genes are TRBV25-1 and TRBJ1-6; perhaps TRBD1 as D (6 bases). The length of the CDR3 is 14 residues. Germline-derived CDR1 and CDR2 are MGHDK and SYGVNS. The ends were cut back, 6 bases at V and 10 bases at J, with 16 bases in the middle. In nucleotides, the CDR3 is TGTGCCAGCAGGCAACAGGGCGCAGTCTCACCCCTCCACTTT. This gives the protein CASRQQGAVSPLHF.

The CDR3 sequence: CASSEGQGSDSPLHF. Here the CDR3 DNA reads TGCGCCAGCAGCGAAGGACAGGGAAGCGATTCACCCCTCCACTTT. V gene TRBV4-3 combines with J gene TRBJ1-6, with 8 bases aligning to TRBD1. The germline V gene has CDR1 LGHNA and CDR2 YSLEER. V dropped 5 bases and J dropped 8; count of bases not matched to a gene: 8. The CDR3 totals 15 residues.

This sequence joins TRBV4-3 and TRBJ1-3; TRBD1 might be the D (6 bases). The CDR3 contains 16 residues. CDR1 is LGHNA, CDR2 YSLEER, per germline. V lost 4 bases and J lost 0, with 13 bases in between. This CDR3 reads CASSLNRASSGNTIYF. In DNA form, the CDR3 reads TGCGCCAGCAGCCTTAACAGGGCGAGCTCTGGAAACACCATATATTTT.

This chain links TRBV29-1 with TRBJ1-2; TRBD1 agrees at 9 bases. CDR1 SQVTM and CDR2 ANQGSEA come from the germline V gene. CDR3 length: 14 amino acids. Trimming at V came to 0 bases and at J to 7 bases, leaving 6 bases not matched to a gene. The CDR3 spells CSVEDRDRVGGYTF. CDR3 in DNA: TGCAGCGTTGAAGACCGGGACAGGGTAGGTGGCTACACCTTC.

The CDR3 DNA sequence: TGTGCCAGCAGCTTAGAGGGGCTACCGTTGAACACTGAAGCTTTCTTT. This encodes CASSLEGLPLNTEAFF. This chain links TRBV7-6 with TRBJ1-1; a possible D gene is TRBD1 (5 bases). Trimming cost V 1 base and J 0 bases, with 12 bases left between them. The CDR3 runs to 16 residues. Germline CDR1 and CDR2: SGHVS and FNYEAQ.

The genes are TRBV5-1 and TRBJ1-6; the match to TRBD1 covers 7 bases. The CDR3 is 17 amino acids. CDR1 is SGHRS, CDR2 YFSETQ, per germline. The junction had 10 bases not matched to a gene; V was cut back by 1 base and J by 6 bases. The CDR3 DNA reads as TGCGCCAGCAGCTTGTGGGACAGTACTCAACCTAATTCACCCCTCCACTTT. This sequence encodes CASSLWDSTQPNSPLHF.

This chain connects TRBV28 to TRBJ1-5; TRBD1 is a possible D gene (5 bases). Germline V gives CDR1 MDHEN, CDR2 SYDVKM. V was clipped by 2 bases and J by 4 bases, with 12 bases between them. This CDR3 has 15 residues. Here the CDR3 reads CASSLGAPGNQPQHF. DNA of the CDR3: TGTGCCAGCAGTTTAGGGGCCCCAGGAAATCAGCCCCAGCATTTT. Combining the CDR3 with reference TRBV28 and TRBJ1-5 gives the whole variable domain DVKVTQSSRYLVKRTGEKVFLECVQDMDHENMFWYRQDPGLGLRLIYFSYDVKMKEKGDIPEGYSVSREKKERFSLILESASTNQTSMYLCASSLGAPGNQPQHFGDGTRLSIL.

The V gene is TRBV3-1 (or the pseudogene TRBV3-2), the J gene TRBJ1-5, with 7 positions matching TRBD1. The J segment lost 6 bases and the V segment lost 1 base, leaving 6 bases of the junction unmatched. The CDR3 length is 15 residues. Germline V CDR1 and CDR2: LGHDT, YNNKEL (reference sequence). The CDR3 DNA reads TGTGCCAGCAGCCAAGGGACAGGTCAAGGTCAGCCCCAGCATTTT. It translates to CASSQGTGQGQPQHF.

This clone has more than one count but fewer than ten. The chain links TRBV2 to TRBJ1-1; D remains ambiguous. The CDR3 is 15 residues long. The germline V gene has CDR1 SNHLY and CDR2 FYNNEI. V dropped 4 bases and J dropped 4 bases, with 16 bases sitting between them. CDR3 DNA sequence: TGTGCCAGCAGTGCAAGACCAGAGGCGGGCACTGAAGCTTTCTTT. Translated, it gives CASSARPEAGTEAFF.

The chain combines TRBV3-1 (or the pseudogene TRBV3-2) with TRBJ1-2; D possibly corresponds to TRBD1 (6 bases). Per the germline V gene, CDR1 is LGHDT and CDR2 is YNNKEL (reference sequence). The CDR3 is 15 amino acids. Deletions cut 0 bases from V and 4 bases from J, with 12 bases between. In DNA, the CDR3 is TGTGCCAGCAGCCAAGATCGGAACAGGGCCTATGGCTACACCTTC. Its protein is CASSQDRNRAYGYTF.

This clone showed up just once. The chain joins TRBV3-1 (or the pseudogene TRBV3-2) to TRBJ1-1; 8 nucleotides match TRBD1. CDR1 is LGHDT, CDR2 YNNKEL, per germline (reference sequence). This CDR3 comprises 13 residues. V dropped 7 bases and J dropped 2; count of bases not matched to a gene: 3. The CDR3: CASIDRGNTEAFF. CDR3 sequence (DNA): TGTGCCAGCATTGACAGGGGTAACACTGAAGCTTTCTTT.

Comments on this clone: Other DNA sequences in this sample translate to the same CDR3. The V gene is TRBV11-2, the J gene TRBJ1-6; TRBD1 agrees at 7 bases. V shed 1 base and J 7 bases; nucleotides not matched to a gene: 1. Looked up from germline, CDR1 is SGHAT and CDR2 is FQNNGV. The CDR3 sequence is 14 residues long. The CDR3 sequence is CASSLGDRNSPLHF. CDR3 coding DNA: TGTGCCAGCAGCTTAGGGGACAGAAATTCACCCCTCCACTTT. Complete variable domain (other parts from reference TRBV11-2 and TRBJ1-6): EAGVAQSPRYKIIEKRQSVAFWCNPISGHATLYWYQQILGQGPKLLIQFQNNGVVDDSQLPKDRFSAERLKGVDSTLKIQPAKLEDSAVYLCASSLGDRNSPLHFGNGTRLTVT.

The chain recombines TRBV5-1 with TRBJ2-5; 15 bases line up with TRBD2. V dropped 3 bases and J dropped 2; count of bases not matched to a gene: 2. This CDR3 contains 16 residues. The germline V gene has CDR1 SGHRS and CDR2 YFSETQ. The CDR3: CASSSGLAGGQETQYF. CDR3 nucleotide sequence: TGCGCCAGCAGCTCCGGACTAGCGGGAGGGCAAGAGACCCAGTACTTC.

This clone has a handful of counts. The chain employs TRBV6-5 and TRBJ1-3; D possibly corresponds to TRBD1 (6 bases). CDR1 and CDR2 from the germline V gene are MNHEY and SVGAGI. The germline V and J ends were trimmed by 6 bases and 1 base, with 13 bases remaining between them. The length of the CDR3 is 15 residues. CDR3 amino acids: CASRLGTNSGNTIYF. Here the CDR3 DNA reads TGTGCCAGCAGGCTCGGGACAAATTCTGGAAACACCATATATTTT.

The genes are TRBV27 and TRBJ2-2; tentative D call: TRBD2 (6 bases). In germline, CDR1 is MNHEY, CDR2 SMNVEV (reference sequence). The CDR3 runs 14 residues. Trimming stripped 5 bases from V and 8 bases from J, with 15 bases between. In DNA, the CDR3 is TGTGCCAGCAGTCTCGAGTGGGGGGTTGGGGAGCTGTTTTTT. Translating gives CASSLEWGVGELFF.

The CDR3 DNA reads TGTGCCAGCAGCCCGGAGGGGATACATCCCCTCTCTGGAAACACCATATATTTT. Protein sequence: CASSPEGIHPLSGNTIYF. The chain is built from TRBV28 and TRBJ1-3, with D possibly TRBD1 on 5 matching bases. V was cut by 6 bases and J by 0 bases, with 21 bases left in between. Germline-derived CDR1 and CDR2 are MDHEN and SYDVKM. The CDR3 length is 18 residues.

The rearrangement uses TRBV6-5 and TRBJ1-1, with a possible D match to TRBD1 (6 bases). V lost 7 bases and J lost 4, with 16 bases in between. Germline lookup yields CDR1 MNHEY and CDR2 SVGAGI. The CDR3 covers 14 residues. The CDR3 here is CASTRGRRSTEAFF. CDR3 coding DNA: TGTGCCAGCACCAGGGGTCGGAGAAGCACTGAAGCTTTCTTT.

V and J are TRBV30 and TRBJ1-2; 7 nucleotides match TRBD1. The V segment lost 0 bases and the J segment 4 bases; nucleotides outside the gene matches: 8. From germline, CDR1 is GTSNPN and CDR2 SVGIG (reference sequence). The CDR3 runs 15 residues. Written as DNA, the CDR3 is TGTGCCTGGAGTGTAGGGGACAGACTTTTCTATGGCTACACCTTC. Residues: CAWSVGDRLFYGYTF.

The V call is TRBV6-2 or TRBV6-3, the J call TRBJ2-2, with no clear D. The germline V gene has CDR1 MNHEY and CDR2 SVGEGT. CDR3 length: 19 residues. V dropped 0 bases and J dropped 0 bases, with 17 bases sitting between them. The CDR3 loop is CASSYSIDPSDSNTGELFF. In nucleotides, the CDR3 is TGTGCCAGCAGTTACTCGATAGATCCCAGCGACTCGAACACCGGGGAGCTGTTTTTT.

This clone has only one observation. The rearrangement links TRBV9 to TRBJ1-2; D is uncertain. The V gene's germline CDR1 is SGDLS and CDR2 YYNGEE. With 0 bases removed from V and 8 bases from J, the gap between germline ends came to 11 bases. CDR3 size: 13 residues. CDR3 sequence reads: CASSVATGRGYTF. DNA for the CDR3: TGTGCCAGCAGCGTAGCTACGGGGAGGGGCTACACCTTC.

The J gene is TRBJ2-7, the V gene TRBV10-3; TRBD2 is a possible D gene (5 bases). V dropped 10 bases and J dropped 3 bases, with 16 bases sitting between them. The CDR3 is made up of 13 amino acids. Germline-derived CDR1 and CDR2 are ENHRY and SYGVKD. The chain's CDR3 is CATDGGGDYEQYF. The CDR3 DNA reads TGTGCCACCGATGGCGGAGGTGACTACGAGCAGTACTTC.

The chain uses TRBV7-2 and TRBJ2-1, with D possibly TRBD1 on 6 matching bases. Germline-derived CDR1 and CDR2 are SGHTA and FQGNSA. Trimming took off 5 bases at V and 0 bases at J, with 14 bases between the two ends. The CDR3 is 16 residues long. The CDR3: CASSPRGGSSYNEQFF. In DNA form, the CDR3 reads TGTGCCAGCAGCCCAAGAGGGGGTAGCTCCTACAATGAGCAGTTCTTC.

The chain employs TRBV6-6 and TRBJ1-2; 8 nucleotides agree with TRBD1. This CDR3 region has 14 residues. The trim removed 7 bases at V and 7 bases at J, leaving 11 bases unmatched. Germline assignment: CDR1 MNHNY and CDR2 SVGAGI (reference sequence). The CDR3 region is CASTQQGQAGGYTF. CDR3 bases: TGTGCCAGCACCCAACAGGGACAGGCCGGTGGCTACACCTTC.

The chain uses TRBV5-1 and TRBJ1-2, with D possibly being TRBD1 (6 bases). This CDR3 has 15 residues. The ends were cut back, 4 bases at V and 0 bases at J, with 13 bases in the middle. The germline CDR1 and CDR2 sequences are SGHRS and YFSETQ. CDR3 bases: TGCGCCAGCAGCGGGACCGGGGGGCCTAACTATGGCTACACCTTC. Its translation is CASSGTGGPNYGYTF.

This chain links TRBV7-2 with TRBJ2-7; no firm D call. Per germline, CDR1 SGHTA and CDR2 FQGNSA. The germline V and J ends were trimmed by 5 bases and 2 bases, with 10 bases remaining between them. The CDR3 loop spans 13 amino acids. DNA for the CDR3: TGTGCCAGCAGCCCGACCGGAGCCTACGAGCAGTACTTC. This gives the protein CASSPTGAYEQYF.